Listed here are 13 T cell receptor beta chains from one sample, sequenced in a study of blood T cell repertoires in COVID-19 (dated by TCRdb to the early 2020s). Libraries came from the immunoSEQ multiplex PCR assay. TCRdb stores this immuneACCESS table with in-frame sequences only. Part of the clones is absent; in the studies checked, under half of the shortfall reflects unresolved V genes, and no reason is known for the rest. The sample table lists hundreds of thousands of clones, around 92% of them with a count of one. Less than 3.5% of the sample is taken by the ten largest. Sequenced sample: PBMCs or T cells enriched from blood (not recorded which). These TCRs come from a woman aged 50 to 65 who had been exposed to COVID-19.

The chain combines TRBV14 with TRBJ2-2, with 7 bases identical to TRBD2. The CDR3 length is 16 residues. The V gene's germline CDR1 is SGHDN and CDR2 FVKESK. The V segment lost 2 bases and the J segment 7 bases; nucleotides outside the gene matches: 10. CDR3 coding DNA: TGTGCCAGCAGCCAAAGAACCCTCGCGGGGGTCGGGGAGCTGTTTTTT. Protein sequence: CASSQRTLAGVGELFF.

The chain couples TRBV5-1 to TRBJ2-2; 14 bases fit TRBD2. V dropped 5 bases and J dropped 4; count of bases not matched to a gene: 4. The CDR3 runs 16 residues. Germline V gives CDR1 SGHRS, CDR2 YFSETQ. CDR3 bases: TGCGCCAGCAGTCAGACTAGCGGGGGGGCCACCGGGGAGCTGTTTTTT. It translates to CASSQTSGGATGELFF.

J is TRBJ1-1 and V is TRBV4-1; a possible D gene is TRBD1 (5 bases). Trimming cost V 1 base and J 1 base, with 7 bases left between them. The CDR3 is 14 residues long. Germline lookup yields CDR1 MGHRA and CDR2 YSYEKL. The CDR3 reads CASSQGGQNTEAFF. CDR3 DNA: TGCGCCAGCAGCCAAGGGGGCCAGAACACTGAAGCTTTCTTT.

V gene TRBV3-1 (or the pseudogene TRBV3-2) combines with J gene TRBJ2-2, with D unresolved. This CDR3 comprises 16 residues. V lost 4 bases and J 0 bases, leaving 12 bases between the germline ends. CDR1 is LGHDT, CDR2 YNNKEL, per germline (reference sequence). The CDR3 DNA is TGTGCCAGCAGCCGATACGGTGGTCCGAACACCGGGGAGCTGTTTTTT. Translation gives CASSRYGGPNTGELFF.

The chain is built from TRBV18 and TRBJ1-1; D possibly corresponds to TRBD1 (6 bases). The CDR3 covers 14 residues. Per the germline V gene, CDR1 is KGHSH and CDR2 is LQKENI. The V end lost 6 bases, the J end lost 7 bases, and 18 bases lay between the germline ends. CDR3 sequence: CASSPMKGRGEAFF. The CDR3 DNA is TGTGCCAGCTCCCCGATGAAGGGCAGGGGTGAAGCTTTCTTT.

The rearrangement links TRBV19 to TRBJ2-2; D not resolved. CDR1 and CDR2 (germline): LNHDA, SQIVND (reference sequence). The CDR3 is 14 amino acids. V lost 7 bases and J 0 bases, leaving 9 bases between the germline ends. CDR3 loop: CASNGGTNTGELFF. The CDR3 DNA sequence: TGTGCCAGTAATGGCGGCACGAACACCGGGGAGCTGTTTTTT.

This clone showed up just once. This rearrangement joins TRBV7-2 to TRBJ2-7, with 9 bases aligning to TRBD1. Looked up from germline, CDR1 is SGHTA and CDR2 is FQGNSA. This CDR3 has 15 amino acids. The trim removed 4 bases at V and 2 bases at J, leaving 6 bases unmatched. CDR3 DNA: TGTGCCAGCAGCTACCTGGACAGGGGTCCCTACGAGCAGTACTTC. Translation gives CASSYLDRGPYEQYF.

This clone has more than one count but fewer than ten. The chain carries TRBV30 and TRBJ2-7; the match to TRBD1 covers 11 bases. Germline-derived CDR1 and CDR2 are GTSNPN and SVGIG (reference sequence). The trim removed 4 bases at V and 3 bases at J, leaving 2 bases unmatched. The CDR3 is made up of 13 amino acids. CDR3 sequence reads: CAWTGTGGYEQYF. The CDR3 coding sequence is TGTGCCTGGACCGGGACAGGGGGCTACGAGCAGTACTTC. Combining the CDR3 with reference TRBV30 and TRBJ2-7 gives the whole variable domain SQTIHQWPATLVQPVGSPLSLECTVEGTSNPNLYWYRQAAGRGLQLLFYSVGIGQISSEVPQNLSASRPQDRQFILSSKKLLLSDSGFYLCAWTGTGGYEQYFGPGTRLTVT.

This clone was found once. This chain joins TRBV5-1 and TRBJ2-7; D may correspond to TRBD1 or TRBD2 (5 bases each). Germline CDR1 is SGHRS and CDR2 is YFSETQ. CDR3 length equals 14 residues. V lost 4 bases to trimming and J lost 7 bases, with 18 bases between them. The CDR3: CASSVGPTSEEQYF. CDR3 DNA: TGCGCCAGCAGCGTGGGACCGACATCCGAGGAGCAGTACTTC.

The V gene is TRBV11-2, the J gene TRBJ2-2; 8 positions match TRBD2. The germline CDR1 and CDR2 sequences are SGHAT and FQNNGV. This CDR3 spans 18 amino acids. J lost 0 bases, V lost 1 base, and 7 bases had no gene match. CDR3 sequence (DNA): TGTGCCAGCAGCTTAGGGAGACTAGCGAAACCGAACACCGGGGAGCTGTTTTTT. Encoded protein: CASSLGRLAKPNTGELFF. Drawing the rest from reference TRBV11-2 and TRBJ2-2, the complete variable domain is EAGVAQSPRYKIIEKRQSVAFWCNPISGHATLYWYQQILGQGPKLLIQFQNNGVVDDSQLPKDRFSAERLKGVDSTLKIQPAKLEDSAVYLCASSLGRLAKPNTGELFFGEGSRLTVL.

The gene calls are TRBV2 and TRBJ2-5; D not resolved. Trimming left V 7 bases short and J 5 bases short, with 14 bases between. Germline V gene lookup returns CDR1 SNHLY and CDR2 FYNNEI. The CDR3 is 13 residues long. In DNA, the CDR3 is TGTGCCAGCACCCAGTCACGGCGGGAGACCCAGTACTTC. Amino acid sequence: CASTQSRRETQYF.

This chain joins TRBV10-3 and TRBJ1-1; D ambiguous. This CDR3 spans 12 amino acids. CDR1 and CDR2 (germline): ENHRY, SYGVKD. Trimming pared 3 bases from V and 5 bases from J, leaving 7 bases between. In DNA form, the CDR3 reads TGTGCCATCAGTGACGGGGTGACTGAAGCTTTCTTT. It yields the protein CAISDGVTEAFF.

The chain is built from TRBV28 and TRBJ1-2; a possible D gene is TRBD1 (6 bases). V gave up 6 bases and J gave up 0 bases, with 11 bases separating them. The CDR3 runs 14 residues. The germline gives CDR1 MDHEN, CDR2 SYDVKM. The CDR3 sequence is CASSLDRTNYGYTF. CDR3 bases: TGTGCCAGCAGCCTAGACAGGACTAACTATGGCTACACCTTC.